The 5 T cell receptor beta chains in this list originate from one sample, sequenced in a study of blood T cell repertoires in COVID-19. TCRdb keeps only in-frame clones here, not all; method: immunoSEQ multiplex PCR. This sample yields 200,000 to 250,000 clones, of which about 85% are seen a single time; 2.9% belongs to the top ten. The specimen was peripheral blood. The receptors stem from a man aged 45 to 65 who had recovered from COVID-19.

The chain couples TRBV11-2 to TRBJ2-3, with D possibly being TRBD1 (5 bases). Trimming removed 3 bases from V and 2 bases from J, with 12 bases in between. The germline CDR1 and CDR2 sequences are SGHAT and FQNNGV. The CDR3 contains 15 residues. The chain's CDR3 is CASSFQGVPTDTQYF. In DNA, the CDR3 is TGTGCCAGCAGCTTCCAAGGGGTACCCACAGATACGCAGTATTTT.

This clone was found a few times. This chain links TRBV19 with TRBJ1-3; 7 nucleotides agree with TRBD1. Looked up from germline, CDR1 is LNHDA and CDR2 is SQIVND (reference sequence). The V and J ends lost 6 bases and 0 bases, in that order; junction bases with no gene match: 5. CDR3 length: 15 residues. The CDR3: CASSPQGSSGNTIYF. As DNA, the CDR3 is TGTGCCAGTAGCCCACAGGGGAGCTCTGGAAACACCATATATTTT.

The J gene is TRBJ2-7, the V gene TRBV5-1; 9 bases are shared with TRBD1. V dropped 0 bases and J dropped 4; count of bases not matched to a gene: 8. CDR3 length equals 16 residues. Germline V gene sequence: CDR1 SGHRS, CDR2 YFSETQ. DNA of the CDR3: TGCGCCAGCAGCTTGGCCAAAGGACAGGGGACTTACGAGCAGTACTTC. Amino acid sequence: CASSLAKGQGTYEQYF.

The chain links TRBV5-4 to TRBJ2-1, with 11 bases aligning to TRBD2. V lost 1 base and J lost 4; bases outside the gene matches: 1. CDR3 size: 15 residues. Germline V gives CDR1 SGHNT, CDR2 YYREEE (reference sequence). CDR3 DNA sequence: TGTGCCAGCAGCTTGAGGACTAGCGGGTACAATGAGCAGTTCTTC. Its protein is CASSLRTSGYNEQFF.

V usage is TRBV5-6 and J usage is TRBJ1-6; no reliable D call. The CDR3 is 12 residues long. V dropped 4 bases and J dropped 4 bases, with 3 bases sitting between them. Germline lookup yields CDR1 SGHDT and CDR2 YYEEEE. The CDR3 region has the DNA TGTGCCAGCAGCCGTTATAATTCACCCCTCCACTTT. Translated, it gives CASSRYNSPLHF.